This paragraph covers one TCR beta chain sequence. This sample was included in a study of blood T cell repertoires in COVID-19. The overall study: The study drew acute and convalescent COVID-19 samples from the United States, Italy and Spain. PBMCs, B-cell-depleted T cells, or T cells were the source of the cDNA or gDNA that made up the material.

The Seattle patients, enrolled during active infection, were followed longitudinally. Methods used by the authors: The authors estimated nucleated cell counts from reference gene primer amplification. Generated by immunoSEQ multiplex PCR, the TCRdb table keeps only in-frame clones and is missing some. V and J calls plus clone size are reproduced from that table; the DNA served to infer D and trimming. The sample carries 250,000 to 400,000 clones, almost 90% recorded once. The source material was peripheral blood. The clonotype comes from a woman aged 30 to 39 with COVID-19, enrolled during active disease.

CDR3 nucleotide sequence: TGTGCCAGCAGTGGCGACAGGCTCGGTGGGGGGGCCAACGTCCTGACTTTC. Translating gives CASSGDRLGGGANVLTF. The V and J genes are TRBV2 and TRBJ2-6; D may be TRBD1 (6 bases). Germline loops: CDR1 SNHLY, CDR2 FYNNEI. V gave up 4 bases and J gave up 4 bases, with 17 bases separating them. The CDR3 sequence is 17 residues long.